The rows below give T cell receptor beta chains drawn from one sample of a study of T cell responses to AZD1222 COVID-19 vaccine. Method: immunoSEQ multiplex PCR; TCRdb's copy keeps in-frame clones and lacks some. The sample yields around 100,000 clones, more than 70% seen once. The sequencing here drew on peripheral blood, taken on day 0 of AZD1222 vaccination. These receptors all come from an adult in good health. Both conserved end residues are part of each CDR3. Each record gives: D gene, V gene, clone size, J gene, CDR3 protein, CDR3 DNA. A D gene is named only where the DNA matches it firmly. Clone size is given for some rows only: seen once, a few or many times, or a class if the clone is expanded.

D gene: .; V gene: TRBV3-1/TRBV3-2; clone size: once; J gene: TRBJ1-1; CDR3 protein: CASSQWAEAFF; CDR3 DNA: TGTGCCAGCAGCCAATGGGCTGAAGCTTTCTTT
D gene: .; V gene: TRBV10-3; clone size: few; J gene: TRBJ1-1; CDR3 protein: CAISDPDLNTEAFF; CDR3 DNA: TGTGCCATCAGTGACCCGGACCTGAACACTGAAGCTTTCTTT
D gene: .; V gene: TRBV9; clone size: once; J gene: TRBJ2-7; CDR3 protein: CASSLSGGEGGEQYF; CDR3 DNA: TGTGCCAGCAGCTTAAGTGGAGGGGAAGGCGGCGAGCAGTACTTC
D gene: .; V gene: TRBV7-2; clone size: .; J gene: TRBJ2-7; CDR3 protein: CASRPGLRDYEQYF; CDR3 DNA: TGTGCCAGCAGACCGGGTCTCCGGGACTACGAGCAGTACTTC
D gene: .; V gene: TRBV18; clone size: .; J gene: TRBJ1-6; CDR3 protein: CASSPFSSYNSPLHF; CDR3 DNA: TGTGCCAGCTCACCATTCAGCTCCTATAATTCACCCCTCCACTTT
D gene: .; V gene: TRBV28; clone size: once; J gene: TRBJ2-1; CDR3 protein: CASASYNEQFF; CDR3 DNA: TGTGCCAGTGCTAGCTACAATGAGCAGTTCTTC
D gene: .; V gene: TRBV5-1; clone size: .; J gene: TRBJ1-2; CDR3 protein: CASRIGTEPYGYTF; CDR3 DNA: TGCGCCAGCAGAATCGGGACGGAGCCTTATGGCTACACCTTC
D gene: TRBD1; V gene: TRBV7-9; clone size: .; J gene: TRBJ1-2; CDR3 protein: CASSGESGGGYTF; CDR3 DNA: TGTGCCAGCAGCGGAGAATCAGGGGGTGGCTACACCTTC
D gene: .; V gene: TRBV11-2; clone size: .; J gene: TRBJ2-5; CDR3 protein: CASAYSGYQETQYF; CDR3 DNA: TGTGCCAGCGCCTATAGCGGTTACCAAGAGACCCAGTACTTC
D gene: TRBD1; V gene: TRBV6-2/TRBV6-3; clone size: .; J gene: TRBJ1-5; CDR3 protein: CASSYSVTGVKEPQHF; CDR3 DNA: TGTGCCAGCAGTTACTCTGTGACAGGGGTAAAGGAGCCCCAGCATTTT
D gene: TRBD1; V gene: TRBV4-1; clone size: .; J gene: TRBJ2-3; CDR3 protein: CASSQDPQGTGADTQYF; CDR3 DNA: TGCGCCAGCAGCCAAGATCCCCAAGGGACAGGGGCTGATACGCAGTATTTT
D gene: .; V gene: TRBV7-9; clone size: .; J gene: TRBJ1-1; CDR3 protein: CASSPDAHGTAFF; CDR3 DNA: TGTGCCAGCAGCCCGGACGCGCATGGGACAGCTTTCTTT
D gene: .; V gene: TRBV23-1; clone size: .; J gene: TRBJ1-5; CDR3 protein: CASSQSSGTGQPQHF; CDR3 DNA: TGCGCCAGCAGTCAATCCTCGGGGACTGGTCAGCCCCAGCATTTT
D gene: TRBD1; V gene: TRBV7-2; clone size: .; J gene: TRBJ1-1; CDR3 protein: CASSPGQTSEAFF; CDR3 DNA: TGTGCCAGCAGCCCGGGACAGACCTCTGAAGCTTTCTTT
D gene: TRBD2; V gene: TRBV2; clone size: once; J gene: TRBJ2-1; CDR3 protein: CASKGRAVVNEQFF; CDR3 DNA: TGTGCCAGCAAGGGGAGGGCCGTGGTTAATGAGCAGTTCTTC
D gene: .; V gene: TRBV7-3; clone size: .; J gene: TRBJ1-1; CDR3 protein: CASSIQGGNTEAFF; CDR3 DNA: TGTGCCAGCAGCATACAGGGAGGGAACACTGAAGCTTTCTTT
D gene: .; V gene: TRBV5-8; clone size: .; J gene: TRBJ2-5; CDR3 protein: CASSLLTRKETQYF; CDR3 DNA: TGTGCCAGCAGCTTGTTGACGAGAAAAGAGACCCAGTACTTC
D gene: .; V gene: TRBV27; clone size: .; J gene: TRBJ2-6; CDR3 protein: CASRTSGANVLTF; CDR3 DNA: TGTGCCAGCAGGACCTCTGGGGCCAACGTCCTGACTTTC
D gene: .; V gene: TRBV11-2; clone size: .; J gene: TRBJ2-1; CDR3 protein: CATRQGGHEQFF; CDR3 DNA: TGTGCCACCCGACAAGGGGGTCATGAGCAGTTCTTC
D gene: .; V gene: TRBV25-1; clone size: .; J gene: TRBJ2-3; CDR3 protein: CASSGPGSTDTQYF; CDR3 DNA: TGTGCCAGCAGTGGGCCAGGGTCCACAGATACGCAGTATTTT